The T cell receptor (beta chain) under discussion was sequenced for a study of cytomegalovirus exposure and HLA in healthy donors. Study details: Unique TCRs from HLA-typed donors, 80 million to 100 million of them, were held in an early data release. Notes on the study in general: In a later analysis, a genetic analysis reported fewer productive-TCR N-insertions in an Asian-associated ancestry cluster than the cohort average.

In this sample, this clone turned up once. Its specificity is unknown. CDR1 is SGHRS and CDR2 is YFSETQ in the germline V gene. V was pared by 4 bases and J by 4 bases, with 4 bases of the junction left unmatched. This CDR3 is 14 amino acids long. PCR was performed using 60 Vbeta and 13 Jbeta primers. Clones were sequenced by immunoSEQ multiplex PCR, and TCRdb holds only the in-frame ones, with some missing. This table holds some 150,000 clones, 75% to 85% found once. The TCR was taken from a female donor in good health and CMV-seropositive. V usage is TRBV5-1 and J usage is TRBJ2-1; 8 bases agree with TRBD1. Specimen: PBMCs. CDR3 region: CASSGQGGYNEQFF. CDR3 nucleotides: TGCGCCAGCAGCGGACAGGGCGGTTACAATGAGCAGTTCTTC.